The present T cell receptor (beta chain) was sequenced within a study of control samples from healthy donors and cancer patients. The data were produced by immunoSEQ multiplex PCR, yet TCRdb's version contains in-frame clones alone and is incomplete. The data hold over 150,000 clones, with around 96% observed a single time. V was pared by 4 bases and J by 11 bases, with 10 bases between. The CDR3 loop spans 12 amino acids. CDR1 SGDLS and CDR2 YYNGEE come from the germline V gene. The rearrangement joins TRBV9 to TRBJ1-6; no firm D call. Sequencing was done on a sample of blood. The TCR sequence derives from a woman aged 25 to 45 in good health. CDR3: CASSIRVAPLHF. The CDR3 nucleotides read TGTGCCAGCAGCATCCGGGTGGCACCCCTCCACTTT. The complete variable domain, with remaining parts taken from reference TRBV9 and TRBJ1-6, reads DSGVTQTPKHLITATGQRVTLRCSPRSGDLSVYWYQQSLDQGLQFLIQYYNGEERAKGNILERFSAQQFPDLHSELNLSSLELGDSALYFCASSIRVAPLHFGNGTRLTVT.